These T cell receptor beta chains were read from a single sample in a study of Graves' ophthalmopathy and Graves' hyperthyroidism. Using its own MiXCR run on the multiplex PCR reads, TCRdb lists one record per CDR3 protein. Found here are more than 1,000,000 distinct CDR3 sequences, about 35% of them singletons; the top ten hold around 10%. The sequencing input was peripheral blood or thyroid tissue (not recorded which). These receptors all come from an adult man with Graves' hyperthyroidism. CDR3s leave out the opening cysteine and the closing phenylalanine or tryptophan. D genes are given only for firm matches.

ASKGASRGGT TRBV7-2 NA TRBJ1-2
SASPGATNEKLF TRBV20-1 NA TRBJ1-4
ASRAGSGGYEQY TRBV7-9 NA TRBJ2-7
ASSLRGAVNTEAF TRBV7-2 NA TRBJ1-1
ASSQEGTSGSYEQY TRBV4-2 TRBD2 TRBJ2-7
ASSDETDNQPQH TRBV2 NA TRBJ1-5
SVTGKTAGYT TRBV29-1 NA TRBJ1-2
ASSWGTAYEQY TRBV12-3/TRBV12-4 NA TRBJ2-7
SAASTADTQY TRBV29-1 NA TRBJ2-3
SAPGTEETQY TRBV20-1 TRBD1 TRBJ2-5
ASSQATGTDAYEQY TRBV4-3 TRBD1 TRBJ2-7
ASSLPRFSTEAF TRBV7-9 NA TRBJ1-1
ASSSLKGGGTEAF TRBV7-3 TRBD1 TRBJ1-1
ASCSPPGHPKVPHEQY TRBV10-3 NA TRBJ2-7
SAGQGFAYEQY TRBV20-1 TRBD1 TRBJ2-7
ASSDNSVSSPLH TRBV10-2 NA TRBJ1-6
ASSPPGQDYGYT TRBV12-3/TRBV12-4 TRBD1 TRBJ1-2
ASSKSGQENYEQY TRBV7-2 NA TRBJ2-7
SAEAGGRGYGYT TRBV20-1 TRBD1 TRBJ1-2
ASSFGFSNQPQH TRBV12-3/TRBV12-4 NA TRBJ1-5
SATRRIFYEQY TRBV20-1 NA TRBJ2-7
ASWSWDKGMNTEAF TRBV7-9 NA TRBJ1-1
ASSLGDRYVGEAF TRBV7-9 TRBD1 TRBJ1-1
ASQGALNTEAF TRBV2 TRBD1 TRBJ1-1
AISAAGNGGTEAF TRBV10-3 NA TRBJ1-1
ASSQDRLAGVEQY TRBV4-3 TRBD2 TRBJ2-7
ATSRSGEKLF TRBV15 NA TRBJ1-4
ASSRKTGTGEKLF TRBV7-9 TRBD1 TRBJ1-4
ASSLRQDWGYT TRBV15 NA TRBJ1-2
ASSSGTSASYEQY TRBV6-1 TRBD2 TRBJ2-7
ASNQEGRDEGGYT TRBV14 NA TRBJ1-2
ASSLMTAQINNEQF TRBV13 NA TRBJ2-1
SVGEGQGAFEAF TRBV29-1 TRBD1 TRBJ1-1
SVEVGTTYGYT TRBV29-1 NA TRBJ1-2
ASSLELEIHEQY TRBV11-2 NA TRBJ2-7
ASSLIGRGRETQY TRBV12-3/TRBV12-4 NA TRBJ2-5
ATSDPSRYGPQY TRBV24-1 NA TRBJ2-3
ATSSRDTETQY TRBV15 NA TRBJ2-5
SVKRQRNTEAF TRBV29-1 NA TRBJ1-1
ASSLVLAGGQETQY TRBV5-1 TRBD2 TRBJ2-5
SADQRETSYEQY TRBV20-1 TRBD2 TRBJ2-7
ASSEQGRETQY TRBV10-2 NA TRBJ2-5
ASSPDLPVQY TRBV12-3/TRBV12-4 NA TRBJ2-7
ASSLVDGSPLH TRBV5-1 NA TRBJ1-6
ASSLTDISPLH TRBV7-3 NA TRBJ1-6